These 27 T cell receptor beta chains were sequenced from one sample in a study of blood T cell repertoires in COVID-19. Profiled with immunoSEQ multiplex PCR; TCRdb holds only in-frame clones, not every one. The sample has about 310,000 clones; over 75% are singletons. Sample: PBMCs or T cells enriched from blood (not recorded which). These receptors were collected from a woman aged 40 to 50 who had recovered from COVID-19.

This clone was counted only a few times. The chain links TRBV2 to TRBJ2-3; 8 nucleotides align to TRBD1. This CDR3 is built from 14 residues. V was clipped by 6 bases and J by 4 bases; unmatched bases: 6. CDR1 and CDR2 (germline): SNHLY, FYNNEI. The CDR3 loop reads CASSRQGLADTQYF. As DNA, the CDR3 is TGTGCCAGCAGCCGACAGGGGTTAGCAGATACGCAGTATTTT.

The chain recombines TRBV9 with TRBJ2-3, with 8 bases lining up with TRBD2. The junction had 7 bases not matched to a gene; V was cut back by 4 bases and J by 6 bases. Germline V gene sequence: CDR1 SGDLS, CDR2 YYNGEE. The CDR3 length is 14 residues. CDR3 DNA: TGTGCCAGCAGCAGCGGACTAGCAAAGGATACGCAGTATTTT. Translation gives CASSSGLAKDTQYF.

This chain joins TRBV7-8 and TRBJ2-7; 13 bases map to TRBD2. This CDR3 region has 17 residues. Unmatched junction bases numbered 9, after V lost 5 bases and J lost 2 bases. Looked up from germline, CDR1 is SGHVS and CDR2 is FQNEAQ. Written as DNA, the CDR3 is TGTGCCAGCAGCCCTGGACTAGCGGGGGCAAAGGCCTACGAGCAGTACTTC. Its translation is CASSPGLAGAKAYEQYF.

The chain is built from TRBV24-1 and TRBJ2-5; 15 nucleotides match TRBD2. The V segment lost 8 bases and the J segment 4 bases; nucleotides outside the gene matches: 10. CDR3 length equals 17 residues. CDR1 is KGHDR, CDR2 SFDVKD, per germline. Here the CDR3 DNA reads TGTGCCACCAAGTGGACTAGCGGGAGGGAGTTGGGAGAGACCCAGTACTTC. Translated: CATKWTSGRELGETQYF.

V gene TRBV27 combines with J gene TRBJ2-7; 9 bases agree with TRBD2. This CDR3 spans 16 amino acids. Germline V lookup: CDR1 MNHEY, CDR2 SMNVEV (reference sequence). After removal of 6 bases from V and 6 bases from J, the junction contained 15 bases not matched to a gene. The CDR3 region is CASRVLVAGAGGEQYF. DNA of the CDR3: TGTGCCAGCAGGGTTTTGGTAGCGGGGGCGGGAGGCGAGCAGTACTTC.

The CDR3 nucleotides read TGTGCCAGCAGTCTGCCGGGGGTGGACTATGGCTACACCTTC. This sequence encodes CASSLPGVDYGYTF. This rearrangement joins TRBV9 to TRBJ1-2, with D perhaps matching TRBD1 (5 bases). Trimming stripped 5 bases from V and 3 bases from J, with 14 bases between. CDR3 length: 14 amino acids. CDR1 is SGDLS, CDR2 YYNGEE, per germline.

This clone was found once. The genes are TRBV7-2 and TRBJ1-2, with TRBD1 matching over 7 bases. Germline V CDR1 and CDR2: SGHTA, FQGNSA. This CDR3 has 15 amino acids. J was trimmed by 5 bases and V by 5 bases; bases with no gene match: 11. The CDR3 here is CASSITGALGYGYTF. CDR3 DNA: TGTGCCAGCAGCATTACAGGGGCCTTAGGGTATGGCTACACCTTC.

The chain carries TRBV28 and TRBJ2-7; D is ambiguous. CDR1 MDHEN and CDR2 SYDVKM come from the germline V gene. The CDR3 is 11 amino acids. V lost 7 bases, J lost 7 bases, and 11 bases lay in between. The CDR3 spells CASTSEREQYF. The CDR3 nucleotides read TGTGCCAGCACTTCTGAACGGGAGCAGTACTTC. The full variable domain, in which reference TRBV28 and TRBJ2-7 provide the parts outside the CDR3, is DVKVTQSSRYLVKRTGEKVFLECVQDMDHENMFWYRQDPGLGLRLIYFSYDVKMKEKGDIPEGYSVSREKKERFSLILESASTNQTSMYLCASTSEREQYFGPGTRLTVT.

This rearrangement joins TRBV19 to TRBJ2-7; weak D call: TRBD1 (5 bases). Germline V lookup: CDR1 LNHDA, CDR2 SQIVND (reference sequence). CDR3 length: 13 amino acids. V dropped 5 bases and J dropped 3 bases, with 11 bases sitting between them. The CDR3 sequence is CASSPEQDYEQYF. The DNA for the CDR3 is TGTGCCAGTAGTCCCGAACAGGACTACGAGCAGTACTTC.

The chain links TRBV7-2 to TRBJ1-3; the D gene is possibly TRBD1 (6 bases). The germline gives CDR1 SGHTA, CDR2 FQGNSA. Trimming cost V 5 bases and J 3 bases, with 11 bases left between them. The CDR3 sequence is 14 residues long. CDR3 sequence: CASSVGQLGNTIYF. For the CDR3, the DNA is TGTGCCAGCAGCGTCGGACAGCTTGGAAACACCATATATTTT.

CDR3 in DNA: TGTGCCAGCAGCAGCACCGGGGAGCTGTTTTTT. Protein product: CASSSTGELFF. V is TRBV12-3 or TRBV12-4 and J is TRBJ2-2; no clear D gene. The CDR3 is made up of 11 amino acids. V lost 6 bases and J 4 bases, leaving 3 bases between the germline ends.

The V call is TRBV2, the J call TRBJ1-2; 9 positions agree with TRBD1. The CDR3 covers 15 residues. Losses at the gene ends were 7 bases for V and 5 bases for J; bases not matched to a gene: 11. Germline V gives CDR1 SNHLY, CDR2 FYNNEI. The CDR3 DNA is TGTGCCAGCATATCTTCTGGGACAGGGAGGTATGGCTACACCTTC. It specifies CASISSGTGRYGYTF. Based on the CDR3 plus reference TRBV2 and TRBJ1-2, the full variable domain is EPEVTQTPSHQVTQMGQEVILRCVPISNHLYFYWYRQILGQKVEFLVSFYNNEISEKSEIFDDQFSVERPDGSNFTLKIRSTKLEDSAMYFCASISSGTGRYGYTFGSGTRLTVV.

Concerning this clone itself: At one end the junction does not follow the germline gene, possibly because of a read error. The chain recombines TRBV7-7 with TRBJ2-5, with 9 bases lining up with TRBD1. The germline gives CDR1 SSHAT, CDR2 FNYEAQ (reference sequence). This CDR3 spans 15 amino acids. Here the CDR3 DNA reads TGTGCTAGCAGCTTAGGGACAGGGTCATGGGAGACCCAGTACTTC. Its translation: CASSLGTGSWETQYF.

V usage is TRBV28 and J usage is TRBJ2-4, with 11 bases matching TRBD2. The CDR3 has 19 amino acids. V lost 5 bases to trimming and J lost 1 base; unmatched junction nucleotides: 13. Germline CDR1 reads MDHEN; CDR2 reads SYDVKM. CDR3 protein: CASSGRVAGGPRAKNIQYF. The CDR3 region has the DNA TGTGCCAGCAGTGGTCGGGTAGCGGGAGGGCCAAGGGCCAAAAACATTCAGTACTTC.

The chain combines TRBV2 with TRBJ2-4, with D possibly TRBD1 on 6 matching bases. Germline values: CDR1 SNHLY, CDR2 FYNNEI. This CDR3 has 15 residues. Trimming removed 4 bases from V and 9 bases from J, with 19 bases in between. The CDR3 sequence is CASSGGAVVGAIQYF. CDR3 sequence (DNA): TGTGCCAGCAGTGGAGGGGCGGTCGTGGGGGCCATTCAGTACTTC.

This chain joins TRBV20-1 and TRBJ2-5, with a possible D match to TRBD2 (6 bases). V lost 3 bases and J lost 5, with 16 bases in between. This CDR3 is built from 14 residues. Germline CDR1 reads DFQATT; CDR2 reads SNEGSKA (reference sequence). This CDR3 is CSASGGNSRETQYF. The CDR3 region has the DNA TGCAGTGCTAGTGGCGGGAACAGTAGGGAGACCCAGTACTTC.

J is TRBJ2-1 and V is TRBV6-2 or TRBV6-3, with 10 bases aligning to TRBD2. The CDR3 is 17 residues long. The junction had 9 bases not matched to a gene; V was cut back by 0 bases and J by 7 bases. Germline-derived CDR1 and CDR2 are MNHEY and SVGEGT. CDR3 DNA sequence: TGTGCCAGCAGTTACTCGACCAGCGGGGGGGCCATGAATGAGCAGTTCTTC. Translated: CASSYSTSGGAMNEQFF.

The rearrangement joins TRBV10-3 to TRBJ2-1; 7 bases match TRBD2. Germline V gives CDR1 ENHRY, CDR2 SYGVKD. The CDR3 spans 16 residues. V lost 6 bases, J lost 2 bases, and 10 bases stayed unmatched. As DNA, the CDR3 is TGTGCCATCAGCCCCCCTGGAGGGAGGGCCTACAATGAGCAGTTCTTC. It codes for CAISPPGGRAYNEQFF.

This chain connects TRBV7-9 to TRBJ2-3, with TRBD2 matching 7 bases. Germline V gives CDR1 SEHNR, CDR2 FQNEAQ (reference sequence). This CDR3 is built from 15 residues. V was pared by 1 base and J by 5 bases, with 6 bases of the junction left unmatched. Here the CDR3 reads CASSLDPWGGDTQYF. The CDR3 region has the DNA TGTGCCAGCAGCTTAGACCCTTGGGGGGGAGATACGCAGTATTTT.

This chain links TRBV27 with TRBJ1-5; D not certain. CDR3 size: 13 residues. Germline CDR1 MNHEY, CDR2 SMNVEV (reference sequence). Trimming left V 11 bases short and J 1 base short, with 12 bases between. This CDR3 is CARRRRSNQPQHF. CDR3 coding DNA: TGTGCCCGAAGGCGGAGGAGCAATCAGCCCCAGCATTTT.

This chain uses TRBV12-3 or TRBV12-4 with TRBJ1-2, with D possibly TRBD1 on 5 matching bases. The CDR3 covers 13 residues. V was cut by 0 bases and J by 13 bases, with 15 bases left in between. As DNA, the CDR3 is TGTGCCAGCAGTTTAGCGCGGGGGTGGGGCGGCACCTTC. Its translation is CASSLARGWGGTF.

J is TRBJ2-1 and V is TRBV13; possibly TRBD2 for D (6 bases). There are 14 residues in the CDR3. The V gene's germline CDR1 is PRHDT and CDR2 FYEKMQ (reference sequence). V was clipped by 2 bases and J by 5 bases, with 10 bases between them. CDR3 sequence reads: CASSLTAGNNEQFF. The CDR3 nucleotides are TGTGCCAGCAGCTTAACGGCGGGGAACAATGAGCAGTTCTTC.

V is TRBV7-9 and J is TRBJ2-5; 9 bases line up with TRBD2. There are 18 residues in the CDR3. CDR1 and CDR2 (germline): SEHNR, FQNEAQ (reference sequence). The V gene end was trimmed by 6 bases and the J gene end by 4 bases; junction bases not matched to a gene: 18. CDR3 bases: TGTGCCAGCAGTCGCACCTCCTCAACTAGCGGGCAGGGAGAGACCCAGTACTTC. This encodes CASSRTSSTSGQGETQYF.

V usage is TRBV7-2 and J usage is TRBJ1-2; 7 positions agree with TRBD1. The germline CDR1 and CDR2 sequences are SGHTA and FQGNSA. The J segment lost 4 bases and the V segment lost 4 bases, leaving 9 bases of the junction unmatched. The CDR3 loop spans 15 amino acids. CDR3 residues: CASSSIQGRSYGYTF. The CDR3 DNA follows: TGTGCCAGCAGCTCGATACAGGGGAGGAGCTATGGCTACACCTTC.

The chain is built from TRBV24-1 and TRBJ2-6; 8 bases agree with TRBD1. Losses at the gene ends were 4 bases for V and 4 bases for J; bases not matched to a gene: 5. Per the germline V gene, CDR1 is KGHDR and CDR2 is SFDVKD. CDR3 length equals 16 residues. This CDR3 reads CATSESGGFGANVLTF. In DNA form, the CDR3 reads TGTGCCACCAGTGAGTCAGGGGGCTTCGGGGCCAACGTCCTGACTTTC.

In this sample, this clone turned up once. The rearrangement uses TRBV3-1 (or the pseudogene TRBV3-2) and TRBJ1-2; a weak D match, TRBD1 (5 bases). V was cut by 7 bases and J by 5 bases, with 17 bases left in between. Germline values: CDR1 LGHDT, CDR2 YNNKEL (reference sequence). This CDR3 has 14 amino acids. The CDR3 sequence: CASTSSTAIYGYTF. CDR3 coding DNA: TGTGCCAGCACCTCGTCGACAGCAATTTATGGCTACACCTTC.

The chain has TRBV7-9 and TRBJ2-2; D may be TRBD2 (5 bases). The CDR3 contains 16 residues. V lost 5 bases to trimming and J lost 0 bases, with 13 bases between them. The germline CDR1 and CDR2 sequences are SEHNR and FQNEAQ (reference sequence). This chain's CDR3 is CASSARRAPNTGELFF. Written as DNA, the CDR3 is TGTGCCAGCAGCGCAAGGCGGGCACCGAACACCGGGGAGCTGTTTTTT.